These 9 T cell receptor beta chains share one sample of origin, sequenced in a study of cytomegalovirus exposure and HLA in healthy donors. It was with 60 Vbeta and 13 Jbeta primers that the PCR ran. Using immunoSEQ multiplex PCR, the repertoire was profiled, and TCRdb retains in-frame clones only, with some absent. This sample has roughly 150,000 clones; roughly three quarters occur once, and the top ten carry approximately 15%. Material for sequencing was PBMCs. The origin of the receptors is a woman aged 40 to 50 in good health and CMV-seronegative.

A few counts support this clone. The chain is built from TRBV19 and TRBJ2-1, with 8 positions matching TRBD1. Germline V gene sequence: CDR1 LNHDA, CDR2 SQIVND (reference sequence). The junction had 14 bases not matched to a gene; V was cut back by 8 bases and J by 8 bases. CDR3 length: 15 residues. The CDR3 bases are TGTGCCAGTTGGACAGGGTTGAGAGGATTGGATGAGCAGTTCTTC. It is translated as CASWTGLRGLDEQFF.

This chain links TRBV7-2 with TRBJ2-7; 8 bases map to TRBD1. The germline V gene has CDR1 SGHTA and CDR2 FQGNSA. V shed 1 base and J 1 base; nucleotides not matched to a gene: 9. The CDR3 runs 17 residues. Written as DNA, the CDR3 is TGTGCCAGCAGCTTAGACGGATTCGGACAGGGTTCCTACGAGCAGTACTTC. It encodes CASSLDGFGQGSYEQYF.

The DNA of the CDR3 is TGTGCCAGCAGCGCGGGATGGGATGGGGGGAGCTATGGCTACACCTTC. Amino acid sequence: CASSAGWDGGSYGYTF. The rearrangement uses TRBV5-4 and TRBJ1-2, with a possible D match to TRBD1 (5 bases). The germline V and J ends were trimmed by 4 bases and 4 bases, with 20 bases remaining between them. CDR3 size: 16 residues. Germline assignment: CDR1 SGHNT and CDR2 YYREEE (reference sequence). Variable domain in full (rest from reference TRBV5-4 and TRBJ1-2): ETGVTQSPTHLIKTRGQQVTLRCSSQSGHNTVSWYQQALGQGPQFIFQYYREEENGRGNFPPRFSGLQFPNYSSELNVNALELDDSALYLCASSAGWDGGSYGYTFGSGTRLTVV.

The rearrangement links TRBV7-3 to TRBJ1-1; tentative D call: TRBD1 (5 bases). Germline V gene lookup returns CDR1 SGHTA and CDR2 FQGTGA. Trimming cost V 0 bases and J 7 bases, with 6 bases left between them. This CDR3 region has 12 residues. The CDR3 DNA reads TGTGCCAGCAGCTTAACGGGGGGTGAAGCTTTCTTT. Protein: CASSLTGGEAFF. Together with reference TRBV7-3 and TRBJ1-1, the CDR3 gives the full variable domain: GAGVSQTPSNKVTEKGKYVELRCDPISGHTALYWYRQSLGQGPEFLIYFQGTGAADDSGLPNDRFFAVRPEGSVSTLKIQRTERGDSAVYLCASSLTGGEAFFGQGTRLTVV.

The V call is TRBV10-3, the J call TRBJ1-1; unclear D gene. The V gene lost 6 bases and the J gene lost 1 base, with 12 bases spanning the gap. CDR1 is ENHRY, CDR2 SYGVKD, per germline. CDR3 length equals 14 residues. The CDR3 protein is CAIRPPGGNTEAFF. The CDR3 DNA sequence: TGTGCCATCAGGCCCCCCGGTGGGAACACTGAAGCTTTCTTT.

This chain links TRBV2 with TRBJ1-5, with 7 positions matching TRBD1. Trimming at V came to 4 bases and at J to 0 bases, leaving 6 bases not matched to a gene. The CDR3 totals 16 residues. Germline V gives CDR1 SNHLY, CDR2 FYNNEI. CDR3 amino acids: CASSAGTEYSNQPQHF. CDR3 DNA sequence: TGTGCCAGCAGTGCCGGGACAGAATATAGCAATCAGCCCCAGCATTTT.

The chain links TRBV27 to TRBJ2-7, with D unresolved. CDR1 and CDR2 from the germline V gene are MNHEY and SMNVEV (reference sequence). Trimming stripped 3 bases from V and 3 bases from J, with 12 bases between. This CDR3 is 14 amino acids long. The CDR3 DNA sequence: TGTGCCAGCAGTTTGTTAGCATCGGTCTACGAGCAGTACTTC. It translates to CASSLLASVYEQYF.

V and J are TRBV2 and TRBJ2-7; TRBD2 aligns across 11 bases. Germline CDR1 is SNHLY and CDR2 is FYNNEI. J lost 3 bases, V lost 4 bases, and 5 bases had no gene match. This CDR3 contains 15 residues. Written as DNA, the CDR3 is TGTGCCAGCAGTGGGACTAGCGGGCCTAACTACGAGCAGTACTTC. Its protein is CASSGTSGPNYEQYF.

The V and J genes are TRBV28 and TRBJ1-4, with a tentative D call TRBD1 (5 bases). V was clipped by 4 bases and J by 5 bases, with 11 bases between them. Germline V gene data show CDR1 as MDHEN and CDR2 as SYDVKM. CDR3 length equals 14 residues. CDR3 sequence (DNA): TGTGCCAGCAGTTACCAGGGAAGGAATGAAAAACTGTTTTTT. Its translation: CASSYQGRNEKLFF. Combining the CDR3 with reference TRBV28 and TRBJ1-4 gives the whole variable domain DVKVTQSSRYLVKRTGEKVFLECVQDMDHENMFWYRQDPGLGLRLIYFSYDVKMKEKGDIPEGYSVSREKKERFSLILESASTNQTSMYLCASSYQGRNEKLFFGSGTQLSVL.